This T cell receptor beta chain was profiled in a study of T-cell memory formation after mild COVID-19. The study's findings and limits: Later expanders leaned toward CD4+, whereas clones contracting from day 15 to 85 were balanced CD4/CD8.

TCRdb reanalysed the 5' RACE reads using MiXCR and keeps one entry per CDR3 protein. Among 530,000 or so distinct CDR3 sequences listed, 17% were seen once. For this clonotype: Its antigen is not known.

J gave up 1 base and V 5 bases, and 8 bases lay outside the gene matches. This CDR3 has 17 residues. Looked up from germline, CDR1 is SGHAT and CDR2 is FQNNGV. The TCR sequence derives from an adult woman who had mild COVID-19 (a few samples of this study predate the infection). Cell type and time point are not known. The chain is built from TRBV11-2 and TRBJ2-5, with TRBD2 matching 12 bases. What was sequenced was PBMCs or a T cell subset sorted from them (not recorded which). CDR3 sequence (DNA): TGTGCCAGCAGCCCCGGACTAGCGGGGATCTTCCAAGAGACCCAGTACTTC. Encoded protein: CASSPGLAGIFQETQYF.